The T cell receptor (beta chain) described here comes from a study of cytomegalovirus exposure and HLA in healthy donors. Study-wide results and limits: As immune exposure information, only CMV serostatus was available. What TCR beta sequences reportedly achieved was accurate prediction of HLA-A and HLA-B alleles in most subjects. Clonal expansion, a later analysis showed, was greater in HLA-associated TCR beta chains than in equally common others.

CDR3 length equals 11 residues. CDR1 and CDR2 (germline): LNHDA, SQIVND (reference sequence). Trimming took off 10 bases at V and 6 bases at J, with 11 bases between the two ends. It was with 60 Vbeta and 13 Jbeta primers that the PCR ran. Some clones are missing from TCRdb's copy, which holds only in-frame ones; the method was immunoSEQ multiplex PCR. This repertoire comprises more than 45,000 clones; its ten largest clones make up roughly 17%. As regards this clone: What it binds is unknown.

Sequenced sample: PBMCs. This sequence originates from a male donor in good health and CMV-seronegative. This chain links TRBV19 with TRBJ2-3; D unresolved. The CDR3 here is CATSRGDTQYF. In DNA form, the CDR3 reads TGTGCCACCTCCCGCGGTGATACGCAGTATTTT.